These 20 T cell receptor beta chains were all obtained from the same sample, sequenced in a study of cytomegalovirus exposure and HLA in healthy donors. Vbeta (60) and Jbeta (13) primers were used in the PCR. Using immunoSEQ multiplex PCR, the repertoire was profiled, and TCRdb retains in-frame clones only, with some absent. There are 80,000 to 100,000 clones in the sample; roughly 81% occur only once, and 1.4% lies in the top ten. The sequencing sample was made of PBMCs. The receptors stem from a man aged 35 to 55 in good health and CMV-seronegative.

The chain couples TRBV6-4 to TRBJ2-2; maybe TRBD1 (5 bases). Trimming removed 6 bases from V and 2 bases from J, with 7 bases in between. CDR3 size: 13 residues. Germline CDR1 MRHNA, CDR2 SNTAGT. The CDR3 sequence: CASSGHNTGELFF. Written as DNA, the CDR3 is TGTGCCAGCAGCGGACACAACACCGGGGAGCTGTTTTTT.

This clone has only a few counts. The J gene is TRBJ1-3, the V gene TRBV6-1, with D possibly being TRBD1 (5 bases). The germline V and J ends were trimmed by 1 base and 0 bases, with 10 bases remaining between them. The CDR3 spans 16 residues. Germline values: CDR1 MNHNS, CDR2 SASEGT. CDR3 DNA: TGTGCCAGCAGTGAAGAAGGGGCCTACTCTGGAAACACCATATATTTT. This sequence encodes CASSEEGAYSGNTIYF.

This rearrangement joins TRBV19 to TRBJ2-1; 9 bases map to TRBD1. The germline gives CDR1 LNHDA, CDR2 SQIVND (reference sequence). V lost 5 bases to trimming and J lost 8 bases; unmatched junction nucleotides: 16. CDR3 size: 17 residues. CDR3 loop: CASSAYSPVTGGDEQFF. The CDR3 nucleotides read TGTGCCAGTAGTGCCTATAGCCCCGTTACAGGGGGCGATGAGCAGTTCTTC.

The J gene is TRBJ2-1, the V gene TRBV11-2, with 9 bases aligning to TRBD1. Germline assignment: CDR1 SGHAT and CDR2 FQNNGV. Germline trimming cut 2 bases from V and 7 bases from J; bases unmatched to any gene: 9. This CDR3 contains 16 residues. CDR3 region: CASSLRPGQGRNEQFF. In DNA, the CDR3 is TGTGCCAGCAGCTTAAGACCGGGACAGGGTAGGAATGAGCAGTTCTTC. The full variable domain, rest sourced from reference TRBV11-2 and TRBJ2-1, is EAGVAQSPRYKIIEKRQSVAFWCNPISGHATLYWYQQILGQGPKLLIQFQNNGVVDDSQLPKDRFSAERLKGVDSTLKIQPAKLEDSAVYLCASSLRPGQGRNEQFFGPGTRLTVL.

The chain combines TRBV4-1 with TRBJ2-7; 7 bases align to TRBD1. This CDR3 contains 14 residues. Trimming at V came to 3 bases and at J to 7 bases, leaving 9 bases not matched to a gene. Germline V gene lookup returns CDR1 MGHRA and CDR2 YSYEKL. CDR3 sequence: CASSQVTGVGEQYF. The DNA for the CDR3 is TGCGCCAGCAGCCAGGTAACAGGGGTGGGAGAGCAGTACTTC.

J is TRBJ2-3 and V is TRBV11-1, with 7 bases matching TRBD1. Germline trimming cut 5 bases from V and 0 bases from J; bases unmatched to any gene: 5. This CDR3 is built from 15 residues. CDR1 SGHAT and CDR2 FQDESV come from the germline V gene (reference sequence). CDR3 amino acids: CASSRTGDSTDTQYF. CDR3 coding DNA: TGTGCCAGCAGCCGAACAGGGGATAGCACAGATACGCAGTATTTT.

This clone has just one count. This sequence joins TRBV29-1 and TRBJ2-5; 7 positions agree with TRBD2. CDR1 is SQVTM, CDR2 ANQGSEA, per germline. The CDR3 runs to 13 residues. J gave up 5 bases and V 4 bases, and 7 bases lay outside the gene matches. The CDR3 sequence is CSVAYGGGETQYF. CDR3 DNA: TGCAGCGTTGCCTATGGGGGAGGGGAGACCCAGTACTTC.

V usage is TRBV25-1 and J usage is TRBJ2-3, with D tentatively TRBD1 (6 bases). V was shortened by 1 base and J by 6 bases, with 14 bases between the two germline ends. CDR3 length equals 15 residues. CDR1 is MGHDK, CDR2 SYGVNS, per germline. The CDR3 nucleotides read TGTGCCAGCAGTGAATTGGGGTGGGGGCAGGATACGCAGTATTTT. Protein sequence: CASSELGWGQDTQYF.

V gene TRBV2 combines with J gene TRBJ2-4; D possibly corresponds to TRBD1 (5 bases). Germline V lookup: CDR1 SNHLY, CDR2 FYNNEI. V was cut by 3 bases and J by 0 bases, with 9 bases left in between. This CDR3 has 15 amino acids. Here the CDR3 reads CASSEYRLAKNIQYF. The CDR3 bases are TGTGCCAGCAGTGAGTACAGGCTAGCCAAAAACATTCAGTACTTC.

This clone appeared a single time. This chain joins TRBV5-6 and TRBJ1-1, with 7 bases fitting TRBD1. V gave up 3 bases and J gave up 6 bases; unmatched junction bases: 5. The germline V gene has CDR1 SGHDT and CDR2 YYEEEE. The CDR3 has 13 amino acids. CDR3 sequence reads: CASSSGQAAEAFF. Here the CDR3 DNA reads TGTGCCAGCAGCTCCGGACAGGCGGCTGAAGCTTTCTTT. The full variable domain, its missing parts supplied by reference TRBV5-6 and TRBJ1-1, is DAGVTQSPTHLIKTRGQQVTLRCSPKSGHDTVSWYQQALGQGPQFIFQYYEEEERQRGNFPDRFSGHQFPNYSSELNVNALLLGDSALYLCASSSGQAAEAFFGQGTRLTVV.

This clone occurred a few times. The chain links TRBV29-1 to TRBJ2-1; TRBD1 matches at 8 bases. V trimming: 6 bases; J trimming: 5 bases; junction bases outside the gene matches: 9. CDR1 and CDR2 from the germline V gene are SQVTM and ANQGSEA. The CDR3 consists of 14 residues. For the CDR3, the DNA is TGCAGCGTAACCGACAGGGGTACCAACAATGAGCAGTTCTTC. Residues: CSVTDRGTNNEQFF.

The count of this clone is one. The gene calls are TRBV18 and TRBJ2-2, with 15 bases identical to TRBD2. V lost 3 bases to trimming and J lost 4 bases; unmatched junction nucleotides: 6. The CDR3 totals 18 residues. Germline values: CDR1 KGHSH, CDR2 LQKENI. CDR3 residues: CASSPLGLAGGRTGELFF. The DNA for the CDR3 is TGTGCCAGCTCACCCTTGGGACTAGCGGGGGGACGCACCGGGGAGCTGTTTTTT.

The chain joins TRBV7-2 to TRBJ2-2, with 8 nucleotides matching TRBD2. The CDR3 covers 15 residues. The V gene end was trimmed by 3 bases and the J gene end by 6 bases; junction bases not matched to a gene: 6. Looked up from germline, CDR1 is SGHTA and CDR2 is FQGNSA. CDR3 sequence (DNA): TGTGCCAGCAGCTTGCTCGGGGGGGGCGCCGGGGAGCTGTTTTTT. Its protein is CASSLLGGGAGELFF.

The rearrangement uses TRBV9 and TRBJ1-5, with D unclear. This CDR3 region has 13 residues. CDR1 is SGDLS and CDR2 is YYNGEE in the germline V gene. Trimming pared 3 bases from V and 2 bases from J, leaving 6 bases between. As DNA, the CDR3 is TGTGCCAGCAGCGCGCAGGGCAATCAGCCCCAGCATTTT. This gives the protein CASSAQGNQPQHF.

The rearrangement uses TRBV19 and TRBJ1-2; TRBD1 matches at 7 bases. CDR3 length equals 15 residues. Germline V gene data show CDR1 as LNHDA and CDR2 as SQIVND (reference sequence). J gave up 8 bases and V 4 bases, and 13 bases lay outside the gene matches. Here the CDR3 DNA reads TGTGCCAGTAGTAAGGGGGCAGGCCGCGCTGGGGGCTACACCTTC. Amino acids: CASSKGAGRAGGYTF. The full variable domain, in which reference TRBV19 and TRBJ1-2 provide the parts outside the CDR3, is DGGITQSPKYLFRKEGQNVTLSCEQNLNHDAMYWYRQDPGQGLRLIYYSQIVNDFQKGDIAEGYSVSREKKESFPLTVTSAQKNPTAFYLCASSKGAGRAGGYTFGSGTRLTVV.

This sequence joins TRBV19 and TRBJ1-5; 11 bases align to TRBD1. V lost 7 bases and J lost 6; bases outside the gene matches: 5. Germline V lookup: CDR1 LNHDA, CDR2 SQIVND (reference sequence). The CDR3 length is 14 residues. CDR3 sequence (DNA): TGTGCCAGTACCGCGGACAGGGGGCTTCAGCCCCAGCATTTT. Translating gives CASTADRGLQPQHF.

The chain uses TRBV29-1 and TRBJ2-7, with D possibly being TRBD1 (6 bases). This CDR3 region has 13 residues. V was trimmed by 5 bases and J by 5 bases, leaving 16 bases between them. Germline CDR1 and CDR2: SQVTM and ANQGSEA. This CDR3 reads CSVSTDRLDEQYF. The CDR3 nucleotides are TGCAGCGTTTCTACTGACAGGCTCGACGAGCAGTACTTC.

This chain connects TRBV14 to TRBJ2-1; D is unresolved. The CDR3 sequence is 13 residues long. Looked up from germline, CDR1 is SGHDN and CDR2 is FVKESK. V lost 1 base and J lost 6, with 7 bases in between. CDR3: CASSQVLGNEQFF. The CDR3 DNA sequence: TGTGCCAGCAGCCAAGTGCTAGGCAATGAGCAGTTCTTC.

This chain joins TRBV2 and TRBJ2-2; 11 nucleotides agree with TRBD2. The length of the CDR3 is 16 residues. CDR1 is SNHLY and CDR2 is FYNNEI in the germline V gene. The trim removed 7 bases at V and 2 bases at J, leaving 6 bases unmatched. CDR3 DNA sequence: TGTGCCAGCACTTCACTAGCGGGGGCAAACACCGGGGAGCTGTTTTTT. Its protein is CASTSLAGANTGELFF.

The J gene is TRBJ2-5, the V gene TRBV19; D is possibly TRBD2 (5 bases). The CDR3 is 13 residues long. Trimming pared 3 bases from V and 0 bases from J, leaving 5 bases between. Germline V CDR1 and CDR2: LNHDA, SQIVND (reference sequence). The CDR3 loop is CASSIGDQETQYF. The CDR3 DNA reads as TGTGCCAGTAGTATCGGGGACCAAGAGACCCAGTACTTC.